These 20 T cell receptor beta chains were all obtained from the same sample, sequenced in a study of cytomegalovirus exposure and HLA in healthy donors. The PCR made use of 60 Vbeta and 13 Jbeta primers. Method: immunoSEQ multiplex PCR; TCRdb's copy keeps in-frame clones and lacks some. This sample yields 70,000 to 95,000 clones, of which around four fifths are seen a single time; around 6% belongs to the top ten. The sample was PBMCs. These TCRs come from a woman aged 18-35 years in good health and CMV-seropositive.

This chain joins TRBV4-1 and TRBJ2-1, with a weak D call TRBD2 (6 bases). Looked up from germline, CDR1 is MGHRA and CDR2 is YSYEKL. This CDR3 spans 17 amino acids. The V and J ends lost 0 bases and 2 bases respectively, with 14 bases between them. CDR3 nucleotides: TGCGCCAGCAGCCAAGACGGGAGTCAGCGGACCTACAATGAGCAGTTCTTC. Its protein is CASSQDGSQRTYNEQFF.

This chain uses TRBV27 with TRBJ1-1; 9 bases map to TRBD1. This CDR3 region has 16 residues. From germline, CDR1 is MNHEY and CDR2 SMNVEV (reference sequence). With 6 bases clipped from V and 0 bases from J, the junction kept 8 bases outside the gene matches. CDR3 sequence: CASRLGTGNMNTEAFF. The CDR3 DNA reads as TGTGCCAGCAGGCTAGGGACAGGGAACATGAACACTGAAGCTTTCTTT.

V and J are TRBV7-6 and TRBJ2-5, with D maybe TRBD2 (5 bases). The CDR3 extends over 15 amino acids. The V and J ends lost 2 bases and 2 bases respectively, with 12 bases between them. CDR1 and CDR2 (germline): SGHVS, FNYEAQ. The CDR3 coding sequence is TGTGCCAGCAGCTTATATGGCGAGGGACAAGAGACCCAGTACTTC. The encoded protein is CASSLYGEGQETQYF.

This rearrangement joins TRBV19 to TRBJ1-1; TRBD1 aligns across 7 bases. The CDR3 totals 16 residues. Germline CDR1 is LNHDA and CDR2 is SQIVND (reference sequence). The V segment lost 2 bases and the J segment 0 bases; nucleotides outside the gene matches: 6. The CDR3 protein is CASSITTGQMNTEAFF. CDR3 bases: TGTGCCAGTAGTATAACCACGGGACAGATGAACACTGAAGCTTTCTTT.

V usage is TRBV28 and J usage is TRBJ1-5; a possible D gene is TRBD1 (6 bases). V lost 1 base and J 14 bases, leaving 12 bases between the germline ends. Germline CDR1 MDHEN, CDR2 SYDVKM. CDR3 length: 12 residues. The DNA of the CDR3 is TGTGCCAGCAGTTTATCGACAGGTGCGGAGCATTTT. It translates to CASSLSTGAEHF.

The chain links TRBV12-5 to TRBJ2-7; no firm D call. V lost 5 bases and J 2 bases, leaving 4 bases between the germline ends. Germline V gene data show CDR1 as LGHNT and CDR2 as FRNRAP. CDR3 length equals 11 residues. The CDR3 sequence is CASGRPYEQYF. CDR3 nucleotide sequence: TGTGCTAGTGGTCGTCCCTACGAGCAGTACTTC.

This clone was detected many times. The V call is TRBV19, the J call TRBJ2-5; weak D call: TRBD1 (5 bases). Trimming took 5 bases from V and 1 from J, leaving 8 bases between them. Germline lookup yields CDR1 LNHDA and CDR2 SQIVND (reference sequence). The CDR3 loop spans 13 amino acids. CDR3 nucleotide sequence: TGTGCCAGTAGTTCGGACACCCAAGAGACCCAGTACTTC. Amino acid sequence: CASSSDTQETQYF. The variable domain in full, completed from reference TRBV19 and TRBJ2-5, reads DGGITQSPKYLFRKEGQNVTLSCEQNLNHDAMYWYRQDPGQGLRLIYYSQIVNDFQKGDIAEGYSVSREKKESFPLTVTSAQKNPTAFYLCASSSDTQETQYFGPGTRLLVL.

The chain has TRBV6-1 and TRBJ2-5, with D perhaps matching TRBD1 (5 bases). The CDR3 runs 15 residues. Trimming removed 3 bases at V and 1 base at J, with 12 bases between. Germline-derived CDR1 and CDR2 are MNHNS and SASEGT. The CDR3, as DNA: TGTGCCAGCAGTGATTGGCAGGGCCCCCAAGAGACCCAGTACTTC. The encoded protein is CASSDWQGPQETQYF.

For the CDR3, the DNA is TGTGCCAGCAGTACTGGCGGGGGGGAACAAGAGACCCAGTACTTC. Protein sequence: CASSTGGGEQETQYF. The gene calls are TRBV6-4 and TRBJ2-5, with 9 bases aligning to TRBD2. Trimming removed 5 bases from V and 2 bases from J; junction bases left unmatched: 6. The germline gives CDR1 MRHNA, CDR2 SNTAGT. The CDR3 contains 15 residues.

The chain employs TRBV6-1 and TRBJ1-5, with D possibly being TRBD1 (5 bases). Germline CDR1 is MNHNS and CDR2 is SASEGT. Trimming took off 2 bases at V and 3 bases at J, with 11 bases between the two ends. The CDR3 loop spans 15 amino acids. The CDR3 DNA is TGTGCCAGCAGTGAACAGGGCCCCAACAATCAGCCCCAGCATTTT. It is translated as CASSEQGPNNQPQHF.

The J gene is TRBJ1-2, the V gene TRBV5-1, with D unresolved. From germline, CDR1 is SGHRS and CDR2 YFSETQ. This CDR3 region has 13 residues. The V end was cut by 2 bases, the J end by 2 bases, with 7 bases between. This chain's CDR3 is CASSLEHNYGYTF. CDR3 nucleotides: TGCGCCAGCAGCTTAGAGCACAACTATGGCTACACCTTC.

This clone was found a few times. V and J are TRBV6-1 and TRBJ2-3; D possibly corresponds to TRBD2 (5 bases). The germline V gene has CDR1 MNHNS and CDR2 SASEGT. The CDR3 extends over 14 amino acids. V dropped 3 bases and J dropped 2 bases, with 9 bases sitting between them. The CDR3 sequence: CASSEQEATDTQYF. In DNA form, the CDR3 reads TGTGCCAGCAGTGAGCAGGAGGCCACAGATACGCAGTATTTT.

This sequence joins TRBV10-3 and TRBJ2-1; 14 bases map to TRBD2. CDR1 is ENHRY, CDR2 SYGVKD, per germline. V lost 4 bases to trimming and J lost 7 bases; unmatched junction nucleotides: 6. The CDR3 runs 16 residues. The CDR3 bases are TGTGCCATCAGTGCTGGGACTAGCGGGAGTGGAAATGAGCAGTTCTTC. Its protein is CAISAGTSGSGNEQFF.

This clone was counted a single time. The rearrangement links TRBV27 to TRBJ2-7; 9 nucleotides line up with TRBD2. The CDR3 is made up of 15 amino acids. Germline trimming cut 0 bases from V and 5 bases from J; bases unmatched to any gene: 5. Germline lookup yields CDR1 MNHEY and CDR2 SMNVEV (reference sequence). CDR3 coding DNA: TGTGCCAGCAGTTTATCTCCTAGCGGGGACAACGAGCAGTACTTC. The encoded protein is CASSLSPSGDNEQYF.

V gene TRBV5-8 combines with J gene TRBJ2-1; TRBD2 matches at 11 bases. V lost 2 bases and J lost 8; bases outside the gene matches: 6. In germline, CDR1 is SGHTS, CDR2 YDEGEE. The CDR3 extends over 15 amino acids. CDR3: CASSLLAGASYEQFF. CDR3 nucleotides: TGTGCCAGCAGCTTACTAGCGGGGGCCTCCTATGAGCAGTTCTTC.

In its sample, this clone was seen a few times. The chain recombines TRBV5-6 with TRBJ1-2; no firm D call. The V gene's germline CDR1 is SGHDT and CDR2 YYEEEE. Deletions cut 0 bases from V and 8 bases from J, with 11 bases between. This CDR3 region has 13 residues. The CDR3, as DNA: TGTGCCAGCAGCTTGGTGGGTGGAGTCGGCTACACCTTC. The encoded protein is CASSLVGGVGYTF.

The rearrangement uses TRBV7-6 and TRBJ2-1; D unresolved. CDR3 length: 14 amino acids. V was trimmed by 0 bases and J by 5 bases, leaving 8 bases between them. Looked up from germline, CDR1 is SGHVS and CDR2 is FNYEAQ. This chain's CDR3 is CASSLAARDNEQFF. CDR3 DNA sequence: TGTGCCAGCAGCTTAGCGGCTAGAGACAATGAGCAGTTCTTC.

This chain joins TRBV30 and TRBJ1-3; possibly TRBD1 for D (6 bases). Germline V gene sequence: CDR1 GTSNPN, CDR2 SVGIG (reference sequence). V lost 0 bases to trimming and J lost 4 bases, with 13 bases between them. There are 15 residues in the CDR3. The CDR3 sequence is CAWSVTGGYGNTIYF. The CDR3 nucleotides read TGTGCCTGGAGTGTGACAGGCGGGTACGGAAACACCATATATTTT.

V usage is TRBV4-1 and J usage is TRBJ1-4; D is unclear. Per germline, CDR1 MGHRA and CDR2 YSYEKL. There are 14 residues in the CDR3. The V and J ends lost 6 bases and 3 bases respectively, with 11 bases between them. CDR3 in amino acids: CASRPTGANEKLFF. The DNA for the CDR3 is TGCGCCAGCAGGCCAACGGGAGCTAATGAAAAACTGTTTTTT.

The chain combines TRBV5-6 with TRBJ2-5, with D tentatively TRBD1 (6 bases). The CDR3 runs to 14 residues. Deletions cut 6 bases from V and 2 bases from J, with 14 bases between. Looked up from germline, CDR1 is SGHDT and CDR2 is YYEEEE. As DNA, the CDR3 is TGTGCCAGCATCCTACAGGGAACGCAAGAGACCCAGTACTTC. Translation gives CASILQGTQETQYF.